This T cell receptor beta chain stems from a study of memory CD4+ T cells and cytomegalovirus serostatus (dated by TCRdb to about 2019). Background on the whole study: The cohort comprised about 35 healthy Belgian adults, 9 CMV seropositive and some 24 CMV seronegative. CD4+ memory TCRbeta repertoires of a Belgian cohort with known cytomegalovirus serostatus were sequenced in order to replicate a published TCR-based CMV serostatus classifier.

A FACSAria II was used to sort memory CD4+ T cells, defined as single viable CD3+CD4+CD8-CD45RO+ cells. CMV serostatus was assessed using a Roche Elecsys assay, by which serum IgG against CMV pp150, pp28, p38 and p52 was detected. After thawing, total CD4+ T cells were enriched by positive selection with CD4 magnetic microbeads. The samples came from a different study that was designed specifically to examine the CD4+ T cell memory repertoire. Peripheral blood mononuclear cells were isolated and cryopreserved following standard operating procedures; serum was stored at -80 °C. The staining relied on CD3-PerCP (BW264/56), CD4-APC (RPA-T4), CD45RO-PE (UCHT1) and CD8-Pacific Orange (3B5) antibodies, and Sytox blue was used to exclude non-viable cells. Trimming takes 2 bases off V and 4 bases off J; junction bases not matched to a gene: 7. The germline V gene specifies SGHRS as CDR1 and YFSETQ as CDR2. From the cysteine through the phenylalanine, the CDR3 covers 16 amino acids. Here the CDR3 DNA is all that survives: 48 bases in frame from base 1.

On the study overall, not on this receptor specifically: Results were interpreted as suggesting that the CMV-associated TCR signature is largely present in the CD4+ memory repertoire. For CMV serostatus prediction, a median bootstrapped AUC of 0.95 was reached with the original framework, and a median bootstrapped AUC of about 0.9 was reached with a US-trained random forest. Of over 150 previously reported CMV-associated TCRbeta sequences, 67 appeared in the CD4+ memory repertoires, each in one to five individuals. Unlike the original study, which covered naive and memory CD4+ and CD8+ populations, the Belgian study sequenced only CD4+CD45RO+ memory cells. On the Belgian cohort, the classifier based on the original framework reached a median bootstrapped AUC of roughly 0.94, with a 95% CI of 0.76-1.00.

The Quick-DNA Microprep Kit was used to extract genomic DNA from the sorted cells. Amplification of TCRbeta DNA was done with the immunoSEQ hsTCRbeta kit, following the protocol from the manufacturer. An Illumina MiSeq instrument was used to sequence the TCRbeta libraries. Per the original workflow: Once out-of-frame sequences had been removed, more than 2 million distinct TCRbeta sequences were left, which works out to an average of around 70,000 per individual. Two values were used to score each individual: the count of some 150 previously reported CMV-associated TCRbeta sequences and the total count of productive distinct TCRbeta sequences. A beta-binomial model was reimplemented in Python, and random forests from scikit-learn, run with default parameters, were trained on data from the US cohort. Classifier performance on the Belgian cohort was summarized as median AUC with percentile confidence intervals calculated over 10,000 bootstrap iterations. The source is immuneACCESS, and TCRdb retained only in-frame sequences with V and J called. Part of the clones is not carried over; for the studies checked, unresolved V genes explain less than half of this, and the remainder is unexplained. V and J calls and clone size are given by that table; D and trimming were obtained from the DNA. The sample table shows 45,000 to 70,000 clones, and approximately 82% are seen once. The ten largest account for 0.5% of the sample.

Notes on this clone: Its recognized antigen is unknown. No much larger clone is present one base from it, and per-base qualities are unavailable.

This chain is built from TRBV5-1 and TRBJ1-3, and 9 junction bases match TRBD1. The sequenced sample consisted of memory CD4+ T cells from blood. The TCR comes from an adult in good health and CMV-seronegative. Some clones in this sample may be carry-over from other donors' samples. The DNA is as follows: TGCGCCAGCAGCTTACAGGGGGCAACGGGCGGAAACACCATATATTTT. Its protein product is CASSLQGATGGNTIYF.